The present TCR beta chain was sequenced within a study of STAT5B mutations in CD4+ large granular lymphocyte leukemia. Study findings and constraints: CD4-sorted patient repertoires seemed more clonal than healthy CD4+ repertoires.

Note on this clone: The antigen remains undetermined.

Here immunoSEQ multiplex PCR was the method, and the copy in TCRdb shows in-frame clones only, minus some. The repertoire holds tens of thousands of clones, with roughly four fifths as singletons. V shed 4 bases and J shed 5 bases, with 15 bases lying between them. The CDR3 is made up of 14 amino acids. The germline gives CDR1 SGHNT, CDR2 YYREEE (reference sequence). Buffy coats from healthy blood donors served as controls. The sample comprised CD4+ T cells from blood buffy coats. This rearrangement joins TRBV5-4 to TRBJ1-1; weak D call: TRBD1 (6 bases). This receptor was identified in a human donor in good health. For the CDR3, the DNA is TGTGCCAGCAGCCCCGAGGGGGGATCGACTGAAGCTTTCTTT. Translation gives CASSPEGGSTEAFF.